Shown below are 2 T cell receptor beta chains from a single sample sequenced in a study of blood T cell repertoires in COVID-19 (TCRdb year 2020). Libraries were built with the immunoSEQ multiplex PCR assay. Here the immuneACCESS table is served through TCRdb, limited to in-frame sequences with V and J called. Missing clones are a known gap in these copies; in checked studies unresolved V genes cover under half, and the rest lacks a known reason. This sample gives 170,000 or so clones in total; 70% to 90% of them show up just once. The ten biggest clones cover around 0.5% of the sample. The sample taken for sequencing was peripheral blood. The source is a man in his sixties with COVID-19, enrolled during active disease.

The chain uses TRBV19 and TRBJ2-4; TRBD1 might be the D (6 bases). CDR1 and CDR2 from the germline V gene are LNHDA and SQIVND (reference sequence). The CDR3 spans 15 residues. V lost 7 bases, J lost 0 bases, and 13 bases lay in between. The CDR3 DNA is TGTGCCAGTAATCCAACAGGGTTAGCCAAAAACATTCAGTACTTC. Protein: CASNPTGLAKNIQYF.

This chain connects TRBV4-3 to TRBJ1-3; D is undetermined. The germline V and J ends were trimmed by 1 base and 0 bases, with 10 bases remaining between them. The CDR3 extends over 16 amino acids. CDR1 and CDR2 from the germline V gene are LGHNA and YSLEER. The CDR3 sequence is CASSQGMASSGNTIYF. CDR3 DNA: TGCGCCAGCAGCCAAGGGATGGCTAGCTCTGGAAACACCATATATTTT.